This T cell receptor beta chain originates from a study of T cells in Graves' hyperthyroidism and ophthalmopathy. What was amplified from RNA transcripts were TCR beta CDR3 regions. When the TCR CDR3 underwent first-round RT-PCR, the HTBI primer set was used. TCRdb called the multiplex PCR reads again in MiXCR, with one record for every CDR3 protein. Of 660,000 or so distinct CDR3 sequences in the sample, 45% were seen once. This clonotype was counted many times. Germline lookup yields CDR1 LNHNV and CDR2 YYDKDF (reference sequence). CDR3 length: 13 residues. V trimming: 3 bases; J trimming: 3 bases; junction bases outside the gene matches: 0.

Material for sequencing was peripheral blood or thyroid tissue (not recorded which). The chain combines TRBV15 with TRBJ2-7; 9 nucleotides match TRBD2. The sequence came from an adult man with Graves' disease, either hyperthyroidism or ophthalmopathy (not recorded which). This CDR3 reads CATSRTSGYEQYF. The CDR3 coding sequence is TGTGCCACCAGCAGGACTAGCGGCTACGAGCAGTACTTC.